These 14 T cell receptor beta chains were sequenced from one sample in a study of blood T cells in healthy people across ages. A second 7 to 11 cycle PCR used barcoded and J-beta primers. TCRdb re-called the 5' RACE reads through MiXCR, storing one row per CDR3 protein. The sample carries 550,000 to 750,000 distinct CDR3 sequences, roughly 21% recorded once. Sequencing was performed on blood. The receptors come from a man aged 70-80 years in good health.

This clonotype has just a few counts. A much larger clone lies one base from this, so it may be a read error. Likely a read error: the CDR3 ends without its conserved phenylalanine or tryptophan. This chain connects TRBV2 to TRBJ1-4; 7 bases agree with TRBD1. Germline assignment: CDR1 SNHLY and CDR2 FYNNEI. Trimming took 7 bases from V and 5 from J; bases not matched to a gene: 7. This CDR3 contains 14 residues. The CDR3 bases are TGTGCCAGCAAAGCCGGGACAGAGAATGAAAAACTGTTTTCT. Its translation is CASKAGTENEKLFS.

The rearrangement joins TRBV7-2 to TRBJ2-1; 8 positions agree with TRBD2. The ends lost 5 bases at V and 7 bases at J; junction bases unmatched: 13. Germline lookup yields CDR1 SGHTA and CDR2 FQGNSA. The CDR3 is 16 amino acids. CDR3 DNA: TGTGCCAGCAGCCCGGGGGTGGGAGCGGGAGAGAATGAGCAGTTCTTC. Residues: CASSPGVGAGENEQFF. The full variable domain, completed using reference TRBV7-2 and TRBJ2-1, is GAGVSQSPSNKVTEKGKDVELRCDPISGHTALYWYRQSLGQGLEFLIYFQGNSAPDKSGLPSDRFSAERTGGSVSTLTIQRTQQEDSAVYLCASSPGVGAGENEQFFGPGTRLTVL.

The chain couples TRBV3-1 to TRBJ2-1, with D possibly TRBD2 on 5 matching bases. CDR3 length: 18 amino acids. Germline CDR1 and CDR2: LGHDT and YNNKEL (reference sequence). The germline V and J ends were trimmed by 0 bases and 10 bases, with 25 bases remaining between them. DNA for the CDR3: TGTGCCAGCAGCCAAGAGGGAGCTGTCGATCCCCTTAGGAGGGAGCAGTTCTTC. Its translation is CASSQEGAVDPLRREQFF.

This clonotype has just a few counts. V and J are TRBV10-3 and TRBJ2-7; 7 nucleotides match TRBD2. Per the germline V gene, CDR1 is ENHRY and CDR2 is SYGVKD. The J segment lost 3 bases and the V segment lost 3 bases, leaving 8 bases of the junction unmatched. There are 15 residues in the CDR3. CDR3 region: CAISDLAGVHYEQYF. The CDR3 bases are TGTGCCATCAGTGATTTGGCGGGAGTGCACTACGAGCAGTACTTC.

This clonotype was detected ten times or more. This sequence joins TRBV5-6 and TRBJ2-7, with 11 positions matching TRBD2. J gave up 7 bases and V 1 base, and 7 bases lay outside the gene matches. CDR3 size: 15 residues. Germline V gene data show CDR1 as SGHDT and CDR2 as YYEEEE. CDR3 DNA sequence: TGTGCCAGCAGCTTGTGGGGACTAGCGGTTTTTGAGCAGTACTTC. It specifies CASSLWGLAVFEQYF.

The V gene is TRBV20-1, the J gene TRBJ2-3; D not resolved. From germline, CDR1 is DFQATT and CDR2 SNEGSKA (reference sequence). This CDR3 has 12 residues. V lost 5 bases and J lost 0, with 6 bases in between. CDR3 in amino acids: CSAPFSTDTQYF. The CDR3 bases are TGCAGTGCTCCTTTTAGCACAGATACGCAGTATTTT.

In its sample, this clonotype was seen a few times. The rearrangement links TRBV11-2 to TRBJ2-5, with D possibly being TRBD2 (7 bases). Germline CDR1 is SGHAT and CDR2 is FQNNGV. The CDR3 sequence is 14 residues long. Trimming took 2 bases from V and 4 from J, leaving 11 bases between them. DNA for the CDR3: TGTGCCAGCAGCTTAAGGGGGGGCGGAGAGACCCAGTACTTC. Translated, it gives CASSLRGGGETQYF.

This clonotype has only a few counts. With a much larger clone just one base away, this may be a read error. The V gene is TRBV28, the J gene TRBJ1-5; D is unresolved. Looked up from germline, CDR1 is MDHEN and CDR2 is SYDVKM. The CDR3 spans 15 residues. The CDR3 region is CASSLPTEGDQPRHF. CDR3 bases: TGTGCCAGCAGTTTACCTACTGAGGGCGATCAGCCCCGGCATTTT. Full variable domain (outside the CDR3, taken from reference TRBV28 and TRBJ1-5): DVKVTQSSRYLVKRTGEKVFLECVQDMDHENMFWYRQDPGLGLRLIYFSYDVKMKEKGDIPEGYSVSREKKERFSLILESASTNQTSMYLCASSLPTEGDQPRHFGDGTRLSIL.

The genes are TRBV10-3 and TRBJ1-4; TRBD1 matches 7 bases. CDR3 size: 14 residues. Germline CDR1 reads ENHRY; CDR2 reads SYGVKD. The ends lost 6 bases at V and 7 bases at J; junction bases unmatched: 8. CDR3 residues: CAISLDRTFEKLFF. In DNA form, the CDR3 reads TGTGCCATCAGCCTGGACAGGACATTTGAAAAACTGTTTTTT.

This clonotype was counted a few times. This sequence joins TRBV7-9 and TRBJ2-1; the match to TRBD2 covers 13 bases. The length of the CDR3 is 17 residues. Germline V gene lookup returns CDR1 SEHNR and CDR2 FQNEAQ (reference sequence). V lost 4 bases and J lost 10; bases outside the gene matches: 13. The chain's CDR3 is CASSSTHTGTSGNEQFF. For the CDR3, the DNA is TGTGCCAGCAGCTCGACACACACCGGGACTAGCGGGAACGAGCAGTTCTTC.

The chain employs TRBV7-9 and TRBJ2-5, with D maybe TRBD2 (6 bases). The V gene lost 1 base and the J gene lost 4 bases, with 13 bases spanning the gap. Germline V lookup: CDR1 SEHNR, CDR2 FQNEAQ (reference sequence). The CDR3 is 15 amino acids. For the CDR3, the DNA is TGTGCCAGCAGCTTAGACCGACTAGTGGGAGAGACCCAGTACTTC. It yields the protein CASSLDRLVGETQYF.

The chain combines TRBV7-2 with TRBJ2-5; TRBD2 matches 8 bases. TRBJ2-7 matches the DNA end more closely, so the J call is doubtful. The CDR3 totals 13 residues. Per the germline V gene, CDR1 is SGHTA and CDR2 is FQGNSA. The CDR3 sequence: CASSVGLGDEQYF. As DNA, the CDR3 is TGTGCCAGCAGCGTGGGACTAGGGGACGAGCAGTACTTC.

This chain joins TRBV14 and TRBJ2-5, with D possibly being TRBD1 (5 bases). CDR1 is SGHDN, CDR2 FVKESK, per germline. The CDR3 runs 15 residues. The germline V and J ends were trimmed by 1 base and 5 bases, with 14 bases remaining between them. The CDR3 loop reads CASSQGMGRDETQYF. CDR3 coding DNA: TGTGCCAGCAGCCAAGGGATGGGCAGGGATGAGACCCAGTACTTC.

This sequence joins TRBV20-1 and TRBJ2-2; D is ambiguous. The CDR3 runs to 12 residues. Germline V CDR1 and CDR2: DFQATT, SNEGSKA (reference sequence). V was cut by 2 bases and J by 2 bases, with 3 bases left in between. This CDR3 is CSARTNTGELFF. CDR3 bases: TGCAGTGCTAGAACCAACACCGGGGAGCTGTTTTTT.